Following are 28 T cell receptor beta chains from one sample sequenced in a study of T cells in localized non-small cell lung cancer. Some clones are missing from TCRdb's copy, which holds only in-frame ones; the method was immunoSEQ multiplex PCR. The top ten hold around a third of the sample, which has 30,000 to 40,000 clones, around 82% seen once. The material was peripheral blood, obtained before any cancer treatment. The receptor source for this set is a male donor at least 60 years old with stage II squamous cell lung carcinoma.

The chain employs TRBV30 and TRBJ1-6; TRBD1 aligns across 8 bases. Germline-derived CDR1 and CDR2 are GTSNPN and SVGIG (reference sequence). V was pared by 0 bases and J by 8 bases, with 3 bases of the junction left unmatched. The CDR3 is made up of 14 amino acids. CDR3 sequence: CAWSVSGGDSPLHF. CDR3 in DNA: TGTGCCTGGAGTGTTTCAGGGGGCGATTCACCCCTCCACTTT. The whole variable domain, filled in from reference TRBV30 and TRBJ1-6, reads SQTIHQWPATLVQPVGSPLSLECTVEGTSNPNLYWYRQAAGRGLQLLFYSVGIGQISSEVPQNLSASRPQDRQFILSSKKLLLSDSGFYLCAWSVSGGDSPLHFGNGTRLTVT.

The chain links TRBV2 to TRBJ1-5; 7 bases align to TRBD1. CDR3 length equals 15 residues. Germline values: CDR1 SNHLY, CDR2 FYNNEI. With V trimmed by 6 bases and J by 7 bases, 12 bases remained unmatched. The CDR3 loop is CASRGQTIEGQPQHF. The CDR3, as DNA: TGTGCCAGCAGGGGACAGACAATCGAGGGACAGCCCCAGCATTTT.

CDR3 residues: CASSLEPGTANTEAFF. The DNA of the CDR3 is TGCGCCAGCAGCCTCGAACCTGGGACAGCGAACACTGAAGCTTTCTTT. The chain couples TRBV10-1 to TRBJ1-1; TRBD1 aligns across 7 bases. V lost 6 bases to trimming and J lost 1 base; unmatched junction nucleotides: 11. This CDR3 has 16 amino acids. CDR1 and CDR2 (germline): WNHNN, SYGVQD (reference sequence).

The CDR3 region has the DNA TGTGCCAGCAGGGCCCCGGCGGGAGTCGGGACAGATACGCAGTATTTT. Amino acid sequence: CASRAPAGVGTDTQYF. V is TRBV7-2 and J is TRBJ2-3; 7 positions match TRBD2. The V gene end was trimmed by 6 bases and the J gene end by 3 bases; junction bases not matched to a gene: 12. CDR1 is SGHTA, CDR2 FQGNSA, per germline. The CDR3 spans 16 residues. The complete variable domain, with remaining parts taken from reference TRBV7-2 and TRBJ2-3, reads GAGVSQSPSNKVTEKGKDVELRCDPISGHTALYWYRQSLGQGLEFLIYFQGNSAPDKSGLPSDRFSAERTGGSVSTLTIQRTQQEDSAVYLCASRAPAGVGTDTQYFGPGTRLTVL.

The V gene is TRBV4-2, the J gene TRBJ1-6, with TRBD1 identical over 10 bases. Germline trimming cut 4 bases from V and 8 bases from J; bases unmatched to any gene: 8. The CDR3 sequence is 16 residues long. Germline CDR1 and CDR2: LGHNA and YNFKEQ. CDR3 residues: CASSPLTGGRDSPLHF. The CDR3 DNA reads as TGTGCCAGCAGCCCACTGACAGGGGGCAGGGATTCACCCCTCCACTTT.

The V and J genes are TRBV25-1 and TRBJ2-3; 9 bases fit TRBD1. V shed 4 bases and J 6 bases; nucleotides not matched to a gene: 14. Per the germline V gene, CDR1 is MGHDK and CDR2 is SYGVNS. The CDR3 runs 17 residues. This CDR3 reads CASSGLTGQGELDTQYF. CDR3 DNA sequence: TGTGCCAGCAGTGGCCTGACGGGACAGGGAGAATTGGATACGCAGTATTTT. Complete variable domain (other parts from reference TRBV25-1 and TRBJ2-3): EADIYQTPRYLVIGTGKKITLECSQTMGHDKMYWYQQDPGMELHLIHYSYGVNSTEKGDLSSESTVSRIRTEHFPLTLESARPSHTSQYLCASSGLTGQGELDTQYFGPGTRLTVL.

This chain uses TRBV27 with TRBJ2-7; D unresolved. V was clipped by 3 bases and J by 0 bases, with 9 bases between them. The germline V gene has CDR1 MNHEY and CDR2 SMNVEV (reference sequence). The length of the CDR3 is 14 residues. CDR3 loop: CASSFGLSSYEQYF. The CDR3 DNA reads as TGTGCCAGCAGTTTCGGCCTTAGCTCCTACGAGCAGTACTTC.

This chain joins TRBV16 and TRBJ2-7; D is possibly TRBD2 (6 bases). Germline CDR1 and CDR2: KGHSY and FQNENV. The CDR3 covers 16 residues. V was pared by 4 bases and J by 0 bases, with 16 bases between. CDR3 amino acids: CASSPRDGGASYEQYF. In DNA, the CDR3 is TGTGCCAGCAGCCCCCGGGACGGCGGGGCCTCCTACGAGCAGTACTTC.

The chain links TRBV2 to TRBJ2-5; tentatively, D is TRBD1 or TRBD2 (5 bases each). The V end lost 6 bases, the J end lost 9 bases, and 17 bases lay between the germline ends. CDR1 is SNHLY and CDR2 is FYNNEI in the germline V gene. CDR3 length: 13 amino acids. CDR3 nucleotide sequence: TGTGCCAGCAGGAGGGCCCAAGGGACGGCCCAGTACTTC. It yields the protein CASRRAQGTAQYF.

The genes are TRBV7-9 and TRBJ2-3; 10 bases line up with TRBD2. The CDR3 covers 15 residues. Looked up from germline, CDR1 is SEHNR and CDR2 is FQNEAQ (reference sequence). After removal of 2 bases from V and 6 bases from J, the junction contained 5 bases not matched to a gene. CDR3 loop: CASSLTSGAGDTQYF. CDR3 DNA: TGTGCCAGCAGCTTAACTAGCGGGGCCGGGGATACGCAGTATTTT.

This clone was counted many times. The chain couples TRBV11-1 to TRBJ1-6; D is ambiguous. Trimming removed 5 bases from V and 7 bases from J, with 12 bases in between. The CDR3 is made up of 14 amino acids. CDR1 and CDR2 from the germline V gene are SGHAT and FQDESV (reference sequence). CDR3: CASSLKKGNSPLHF. Here the CDR3 DNA reads TGTGCCAGCAGCCTTAAAAAAGGGAATTCACCCCTCCACTTT.

The chain employs TRBV29-1 and TRBJ2-7; possible D gene TRBD1, 6 bases. Germline V lookup: CDR1 SQVTM, CDR2 ANQGSEA. The V end lost 2 bases, the J end lost 4 bases, and 15 bases lay between the germline ends. The CDR3 loop spans 14 amino acids. The CDR3 here is CSVERVQGSYEQYF. The CDR3, as DNA: TGCAGCGTTGAAAGGGTACAGGGAAGTTACGAGCAGTACTTC.

The chain joins TRBV19 to TRBJ2-2; D not certain. The CDR3 has 14 amino acids. Germline CDR1 is LNHDA and CDR2 is SQIVND (reference sequence). V lost 5 bases, J lost 6 bases, and 13 bases lay in between. The chain's CDR3 is CASSPLSRAGELFF. CDR3 in DNA: TGTGCCAGTAGTCCTCTCTCCCGGGCCGGGGAGCTGTTTTTT.

The genes are TRBV30 and TRBJ1-3, with D unresolved. V was cut by 8 bases and J by 4 bases, with 9 bases left in between. The CDR3 spans 11 residues. CDR1 and CDR2 from the germline V gene are GTSNPN and SVGIG (reference sequence). The CDR3 nucleotides are TGTGCCAATAAGCCGGGAAACACCATATATTTT. Translated: CANKPGNTIYF. The full variable domain, with the rest looked up from reference TRBV30 and TRBJ1-3, is SQTIHQWPATLVQPVGSPLSLECTVEGTSNPNLYWYRQAAGRGLQLLFYSVGIGQISSEVPQNLSASRPQDRQFILSSKKLLLSDSGFYLCANKPGNTIYFGEGSWLTVV.

This rearrangement joins TRBV5-1 to TRBJ2-7, with 8 bases aligning to TRBD1. The CDR3 extends over 15 amino acids. The germline gives CDR1 SGHRS, CDR2 YFSETQ. V was pared by 4 bases and J by 2 bases, with 8 bases of the junction left unmatched. Written as DNA, the CDR3 is TGCGCCAGCAGCCCAGGGACAGGCGGGACCTACGAGCAGTACTTC. It specifies CASSPGTGGTYEQYF.

This chain connects TRBV10-3 to TRBJ2-1, with D perhaps TRBD1 (6 bases). Germline CDR1 is ENHRY and CDR2 is SYGVKD. This CDR3 has 14 residues. The V end was cut by 8 bases, the J end by 2 bases, with 13 bases between. The CDR3 region is CAIRDTDTYNEQFF. The CDR3 DNA reads as TGTGCCATCCGGGACACCGACACCTACAATGAGCAGTTCTTC.

The table lists this clone with a few counts. This rearrangement joins TRBV30 to TRBJ2-7; 12 bases are a match to TRBD2. V gave up 0 bases and J gave up 7 bases; unmatched junction bases: 4. The CDR3 spans 14 residues. Germline lookup yields CDR1 GTSNPN and CDR2 SVGIG (reference sequence). CDR3 DNA: TGTGCCTGGAGTGTGTCTGGACTAGCGGGGGAGCAGTACTTC. Its protein is CAWSVSGLAGEQYF.

The CDR3 region is CASRWSSGLGTEQYF. The CDR3 region has the DNA TGTGCCAGCAGGTGGAGTTCGGGACTAGGAACCGAGCAGTACTTC. This chain joins TRBV27 and TRBJ2-7, with 8 bases that match TRBD2. From germline, CDR1 is MNHEY and CDR2 SMNVEV (reference sequence). The CDR3 is made up of 15 amino acids. Unmatched junction bases numbered 13, after V lost 6 bases and J lost 6 bases.

This clone was counted between two and nine times. The rearrangement uses TRBV11-1 and TRBJ1-5; 9 nucleotides agree with TRBD1. V was clipped by 5 bases and J by 3 bases; unmatched bases: 8. From germline, CDR1 is SGHAT and CDR2 FQDESV (reference sequence). This CDR3 is built from 16 residues. The CDR3 protein is CASSPGTGRLNQPQHF. The DNA of the CDR3 is TGTGCCAGCAGCCCCGGGACAGGGAGACTCAATCAGCCCCAGCATTTT.

J is TRBJ1-1 and V is TRBV6-5, with 8 bases matching TRBD1. Germline loops: CDR1 MNHEY, CDR2 SVGAGI. The V gene end was trimmed by 5 bases and the J gene end by 4 bases; junction bases not matched to a gene: 6. The length of the CDR3 is 14 residues. DNA for the CDR3: TGTGCCAGCAGTCAAGACAGGGGAGGCACTGAAGCTTTCTTT. Translated, it gives CASSQDRGGTEAFF.

J is TRBJ2-2 and V is TRBV27; D gene unclear. CDR3 size: 12 residues. Trimming took 8 bases from V and 8 from J, leaving 12 bases between them. Germline values: CDR1 MNHEY, CDR2 SMNVEV (reference sequence). The CDR3 DNA reads as TGTGCCAGCTCTTATACCAGAGGGGAGCTGTTTTTT. Protein product: CASSYTRGELFF.

This clone was seen once. The rearrangement uses TRBV29-1 and TRBJ1-2, with 9 bases that match TRBD1. The CDR3 runs to 15 residues. Germline-derived CDR1 and CDR2 are SQVTM and ANQGSEA. Unmatched junction bases numbered 9, after V lost 3 bases and J lost 4 bases. The CDR3 spells CSVDSPGQGTYGYTF. In nucleotides, the CDR3 is TGCAGCGTTGACTCCCCCGGACAGGGGACCTATGGCTACACCTTC.

The chain uses TRBV14 and TRBJ1-2; weak D call: TRBD1 (5 bases). Germline V CDR1 and CDR2: SGHDN, FVKESK. The CDR3 extends over 14 amino acids. The germline V and J ends were trimmed by 8 bases and 2 bases, with 15 bases remaining between them. The CDR3 region is CASGPRDPNYGYTF. In DNA form, the CDR3 reads TGTGCCAGCGGCCCCCGGGACCCAAACTATGGCTACACCTTC.

The V and J genes are TRBV15 and TRBJ2-1; perhaps TRBD2 as D (6 bases). The CDR3 totals 13 residues. CDR1 is LNHNV, CDR2 YYDKDF, per germline (reference sequence). V was pared by 6 bases and J by 5 bases, with 11 bases between. This CDR3 is CATSSGTHNEQFF. CDR3 DNA sequence: TGTGCCACCAGTAGTGGGACTCACAATGAGCAGTTCTTC. Full variable domain (missing parts from reference TRBV15 and TRBJ2-1): DAMVIQNPRYQVTQFGKPVTLSCSQTLNHNVMYWYQQKSSQAPKLLFHYYDKDFNNEADTPDNFQSRRPNTSFCFLDIRSPGLGDTAMYLCATSSGTHNEQFFGPGTRLTVL.

The chain carries TRBV10-1 and TRBJ2-3; D is unclear. CDR3 length: 14 residues. Germline CDR1 and CDR2: WNHNN and SYGVQD (reference sequence). Trimming shortened V by 2 bases and J by 1 base, and 7 bases separated the two germline ends. In nucleotides, the CDR3 is TGCGCCAGCAGTGAGGCGGTGGGCACAGATACGCAGTATTTT. This encodes CASSEAVGTDTQYF.

J is TRBJ1-3 and V is TRBV7-9, with a tentative D call TRBD1 (5 bases). The germline gives CDR1 SEHNR, CDR2 FQNEAQ (reference sequence). There are 14 residues in the CDR3. V dropped 8 bases and J dropped 0 bases, with 11 bases sitting between them. In DNA form, the CDR3 reads TGTGCCAGCCGGTGGGGGACCTCTGGAAACACCATATATTTT. It is translated as CASRWGTSGNTIYF.

The chain joins TRBV6-1 to TRBJ2-7; TRBD1 agrees at 8 bases. The CDR3 spans 16 residues. The germline CDR1 and CDR2 sequences are MNHNS and SASEGT. V shed 4 bases and J 3 bases; nucleotides not matched to a gene: 11. For the CDR3, the DNA is TGTGCCAGCAGTGCTACAGACAGGGGAGGATTCTACGAGCAGTACTTC. Translation: CASSATDRGGFYEQYF.

The CDR3 sequence is CASSEPGRRNTIYF. CDR3 sequence (DNA): TGTGCCAGCAGTGAACCTGGACGGAGAAACACCATATATTTT. The V and J genes are TRBV6-1 and TRBJ1-3; D call uncertain. In germline, CDR1 is MNHNS, CDR2 SASEGT. V shed 2 bases and J shed 5 bases, with 10 bases lying between them. The CDR3 is made up of 14 amino acids.